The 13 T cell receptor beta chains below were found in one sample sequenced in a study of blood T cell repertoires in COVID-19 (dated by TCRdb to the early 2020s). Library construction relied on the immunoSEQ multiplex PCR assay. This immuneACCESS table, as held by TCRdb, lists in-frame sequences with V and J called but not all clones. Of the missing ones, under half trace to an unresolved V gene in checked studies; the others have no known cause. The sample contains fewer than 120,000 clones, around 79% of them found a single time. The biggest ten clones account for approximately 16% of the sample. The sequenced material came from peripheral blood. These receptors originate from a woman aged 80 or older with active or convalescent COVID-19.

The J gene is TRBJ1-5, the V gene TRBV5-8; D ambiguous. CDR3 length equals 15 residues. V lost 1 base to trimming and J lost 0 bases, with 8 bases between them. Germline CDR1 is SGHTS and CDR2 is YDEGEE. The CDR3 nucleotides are TGTGCCAGCAGCTTGATTGAGTATAGCAATCAGCCCCAGCATTTT. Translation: CASSLIEYSNQPQHF.

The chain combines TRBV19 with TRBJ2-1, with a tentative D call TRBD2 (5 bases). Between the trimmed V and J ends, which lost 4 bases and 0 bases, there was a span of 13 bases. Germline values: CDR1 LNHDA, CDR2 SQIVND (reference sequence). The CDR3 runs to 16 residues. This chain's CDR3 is CASSRIEGYSYNEQFF. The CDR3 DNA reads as TGTGCCAGTAGTAGGATAGAGGGTTACTCCTACAATGAGCAGTTCTTC.

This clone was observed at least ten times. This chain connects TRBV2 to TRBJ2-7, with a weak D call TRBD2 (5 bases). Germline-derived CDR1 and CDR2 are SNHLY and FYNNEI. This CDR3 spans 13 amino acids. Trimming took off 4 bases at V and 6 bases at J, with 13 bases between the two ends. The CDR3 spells CASSASTPSEQYF. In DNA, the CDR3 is TGTGCCAGCAGTGCTAGCACCCCCTCCGAGCAGTACTTC.

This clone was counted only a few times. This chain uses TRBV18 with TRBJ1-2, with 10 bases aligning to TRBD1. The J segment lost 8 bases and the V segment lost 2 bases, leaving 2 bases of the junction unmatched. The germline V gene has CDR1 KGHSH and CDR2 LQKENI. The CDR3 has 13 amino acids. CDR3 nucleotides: TGTGCCAGCTCACCAGACAGGGGGCAGGGCTACACCTTC. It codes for CASSPDRGQGYTF.

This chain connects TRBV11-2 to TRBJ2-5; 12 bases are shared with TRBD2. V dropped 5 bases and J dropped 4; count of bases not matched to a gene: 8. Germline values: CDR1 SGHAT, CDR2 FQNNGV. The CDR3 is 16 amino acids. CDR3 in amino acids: CASSNPSGRGTETQYF. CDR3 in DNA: TGTGCCAGCAGCAACCCTAGCGGGAGGGGGACAGAGACCCAGTACTTC.

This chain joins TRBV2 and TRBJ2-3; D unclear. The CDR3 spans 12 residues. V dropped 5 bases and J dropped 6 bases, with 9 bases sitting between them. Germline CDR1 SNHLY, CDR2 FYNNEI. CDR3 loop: CASSTHLDTQYF. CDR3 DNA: TGTGCCAGCAGTACCCACTTGGATACGCAGTATTTT.

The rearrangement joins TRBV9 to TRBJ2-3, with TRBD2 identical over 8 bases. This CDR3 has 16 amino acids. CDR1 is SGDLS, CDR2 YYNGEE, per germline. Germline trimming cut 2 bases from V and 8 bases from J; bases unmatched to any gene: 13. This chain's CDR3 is CASSVHSGNAVVTQYF. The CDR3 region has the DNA TGTGCCAGCAGCGTCCATAGCGGGAACGCAGTTGTTACGCAGTATTTT.

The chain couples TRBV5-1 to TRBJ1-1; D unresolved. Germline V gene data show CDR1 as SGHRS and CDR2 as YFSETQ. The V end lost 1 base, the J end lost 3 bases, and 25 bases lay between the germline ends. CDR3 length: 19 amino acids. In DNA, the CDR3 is TGCGCCAGCAGCTTGCCGGGAGATCGGGCCTCACGGACGTACACTGAAGCTTTCTTT. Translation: CASSLPGDRASRTYTEAFF.

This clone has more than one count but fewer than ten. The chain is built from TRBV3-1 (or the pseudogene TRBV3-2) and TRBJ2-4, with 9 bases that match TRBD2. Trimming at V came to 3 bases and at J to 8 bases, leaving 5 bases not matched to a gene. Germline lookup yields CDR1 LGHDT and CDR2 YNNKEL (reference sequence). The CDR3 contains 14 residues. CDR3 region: CASSQLAGVDIQYF. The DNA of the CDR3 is TGTGCCAGCAGCCAGTTAGCGGGAGTAGACATTCAGTACTTC.

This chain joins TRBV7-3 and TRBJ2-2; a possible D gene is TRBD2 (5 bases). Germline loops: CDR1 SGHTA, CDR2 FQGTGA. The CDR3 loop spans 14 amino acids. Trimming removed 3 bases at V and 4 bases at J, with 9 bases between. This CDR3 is CASSFNAGTGELFF. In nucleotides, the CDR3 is TGTGCCAGCAGCTTTAACGCGGGCACCGGGGAGCTGTTTTTT.

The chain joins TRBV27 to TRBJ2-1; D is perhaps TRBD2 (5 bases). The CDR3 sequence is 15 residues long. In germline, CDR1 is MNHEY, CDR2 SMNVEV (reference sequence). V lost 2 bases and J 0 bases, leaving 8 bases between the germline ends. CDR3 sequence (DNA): TGTGCCAGCAGTTTAGGCGGGTACTCCTACAATGAGCAGTTCTTC. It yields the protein CASSLGGYSYNEQFF.

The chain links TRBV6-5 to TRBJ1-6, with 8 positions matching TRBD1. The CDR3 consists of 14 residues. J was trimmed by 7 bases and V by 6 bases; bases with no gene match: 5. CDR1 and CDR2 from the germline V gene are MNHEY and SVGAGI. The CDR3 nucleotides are TGTGCCAGCAGGCAGGGGGCTTGGAATTCACCCCTCCACTTT. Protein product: CASRQGAWNSPLHF.

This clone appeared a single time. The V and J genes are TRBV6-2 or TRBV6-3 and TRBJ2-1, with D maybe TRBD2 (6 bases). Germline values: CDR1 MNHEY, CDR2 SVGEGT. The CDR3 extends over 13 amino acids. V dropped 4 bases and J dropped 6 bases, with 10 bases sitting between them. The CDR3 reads CASSFSSANEQFF. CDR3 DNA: TGTGCCAGCAGTTTTTCTAGCGCCAATGAGCAGTTCTTC.